These T cell receptor beta chains were read from a single sample in a study of shared clonotypes between healthy human individuals. The protocol was immunoSEQ multiplex PCR, while the TCRdb copy is restricted to in-frame clones and leaves out a portion. The profile shows over a million clones, approximately 78% of them singletons. The material sequenced was memory CD4+ T cells from PBMCs. The receptors were gathered from a young man in good health. Some clones in this sample may be carry-over from other donors' samples. Each CDR3 is given with its conserved first and last residue. A D gene is named only where the DNA matches it firmly. Rows give clone size only sometimes, using once, few, many, or a class for an expanded clone.

-	TRBV5-1	15	-	TRBJ2-7	TGCGCCAGCAGCTTGGACGGGCCTCGGGTCCACGAGCAGTACTTC	CASSLDGPRVHEQYF
-	TRBV9	15	-	TRBJ2-2	TGTGCCAGCAGCGCGAACAGCTTAGGAACCGGGGAGCTGTTTTTT	CASSANSLGTGELFF
-	TRBV11-2	14	-	TRBJ2-2	TGTGCCAGCAGCTGGGGGGAAGGGGCCGGGGAGCTGTTTTTT	CASSWGEGAGELFF
TRBD1	TRBV6-1	15	-	TRBJ1-2	TGTGCCAGCTCCGGACAGGGAGCGTTTTTAGTTGGCTACACCTTC	CASSGQGAFLVGYTF
-	TRBV7-9	12	many	TRBJ2-5	TGTGCCAGCAGCCCCCGGCGGGAGACCCAGTACTTC	CASSPRRETQYF
TRBD1	TRBV5-1	15	few	TRBJ1-4	TGCGCCAGCAGCTTATCGACAGGGGTGGGTGAAAAACTGTTTTTT	CASSLSTGVGEKLFF
-	TRBV30	13	-	TRBJ2-2	TGTGCCTGGAGTGTTCGAGCGGCCGGGGAGCTGTTTTTT	CAWSVRAAGELFF
TRBD1	TRBV6-5	14	many	TRBJ1-2	TGTGCCAGCAGTTACGGCAGGGGGTACTATGGCTACACCTTC	CASSYGRGYYGYTF
-	TRBV9	18	-	TRBJ2-2	TGTGCCAGCAGCCCCCTCAGGGGATGGGGGAAGGACACCGGGGAGCTGTTTTTT	CASSPLRGWGKDTGELFF
-	TRBV5-1	18	once	TRBJ2-1	TGCGCCAGCAGCTCCCCGGAAGGGGCTTCCAGCTCCTACAATGAGCAGTTCTTC	CASSSPEGASSSYNEQFF
TRBD2	TRBV14	17	-	TRBJ2-4	TGTGCCAGCAGCTCTCGGACTAGCTTACTAGCCAAAAACATTCAGTACTTC	CASSSRTSLLAKNIQYF
-	TRBV28	15	-	TRBJ2-7	TGTGCCAGCGGCTCATGGGCTACAGGTACCTACGAGCAGTACTTC	CASGSWATGTYEQYF
TRBD1	TRBV5-4	15	-	TRBJ2-1	TGTGCCAGCAGCTTGGATGCAGGGGGCTACAATGAGCAGTTCTTC	CASSLDAGGYNEQFF
TRBD2	TRBV28	15	-	TRBJ2-1	TGTGCCAGCAGTTTATTTCTAGCGGGGGCCCATGAGCAGTTCTTC	CASSLFLAGAHEQFF
-	TRBV2	14	-	TRBJ1-3	TGTGCCAGCAGGAGGGCAGGGTCGGGAAACACCATATATTTT	CASRRAGSGNTIYF
-	TRBV28	12	-	TRBJ1-2	TGTGCCAGCCACCCCGGGACTAGGGGCTACACCTTC	CASHPGTRGYTF
-	TRBV4-1	16	-	TRBJ2-1	TGCGCCAGCAGCCAAGGTGTAGCGGCGATCTACAATGAGCAGTTCTTC	CASSQGVAAIYNEQFF
-	TRBV27	15	few	TRBJ2-7	TGTGCCAGCAGTCTATCAGGAGGAGTAGGCTACGAGCAGTACTTC	CASSLSGGVGYEQYF
TRBD1	TRBV5-1	14	-	TRBJ2-2	TGCGCCAGCCAAAGGGGGACAGGGGCCGGGGAGCTGTTTTTT	CASQRGTGAGELFF
-	TRBV18	14	-	TRBJ2-2	TGTGCCAGCTCACCTATTGCGAACACCGGGGAGCTGTTTTTT	CASSPIANTGELFF
-	TRBV27	16	-	TRBJ2-2	TGTGCCAGCAAAACGGCGAGGGTGCTAGGAGCCGGGGAGCTGTTTTTT	CASKTARVLGAGELFF
TRBD1	TRBV6-1	13	once	TRBJ2-7	TGTGCCAGCAATGCAGGGGGCCCCTACGAGCAGTACTTC	CASNAGGPYEQYF
TRBD1	TRBV7-8	22	-	TRBJ2-5	TGTGCCAGCAGCGTAACGGGACAGGGGGCTTCTAGGCGGGAGACGCCCGAAGAGACCCAGTACTTC	CASSVTGQGASRRETPEETQYF
-	TRBV19	14	-	TRBJ2-2	TGTGCCAGTAGTCAGATCCAAAACACCGGGGAGCTGTTTTTT	CASSQIQNTGELFF
TRBD2	TRBV28	13	many	TRBJ2-3	TGTGCCAGCGGGGAGGGAAACACAGATACGCAGTATTTT	CASGEGNTDTQYF
-	TRBV5-1	14	-	TRBJ2-2	TGCGCCAGCAGCTTAGTCCAGTCGGGCGGGGAGCTGTTTTTT	CASSLVQSGGELFF
TRBD2	TRBV29-1	16	-	TRBJ2-2	TGTAGAGTCCCCAGGACTAGCGGGAGCTCCACCGGGGAGCTGTTTTTT	CRVPRTSGSSTGELFF
-	TRBV9	15	-	TRBJ2-7	TGTGCCAGCAGCGCGAGCGGGACACCCCAAGGGGAGCAGTACTTC	CASSASGTPQGEQYF
-	TRBV28	15	few	TRBJ2-3	TGTGCCAGCAGTTTCGGGGAAGGAGGCACAGATACGCAGTATTTT	CASSFGEGGTDTQYF
-	TRBV7-2	14	-	TRBJ2-3	TGTGCCAGCAGCTATCAGGTGTCGACAGATACGCAGTATTTT	CASSYQVSTDTQYF
TRBD2	TRBV7-3	15	-	TRBJ2-5	TGTGCCAGCAGCTTGCCGGGAGGTCTCCAAGAGACCCAGTACTTC	CASSLPGGLQETQYF
TRBD2	TRBV5-1	15	-	TRBJ2-1	TGCGCCAGCAGCTTGGATAGCGGGAGCGGCAATGAGCAGTTCTTC	CASSLDSGSGNEQFF
-	TRBV7-2	15	-	TRBJ2-7	TGTGCCAGCAGCTTAGCGGTGGGGTCAGGGGACGAGCAGTACTTC	CASSLAVGSGDEQYF
-	TRBV28	12	-	TRBJ1-1	TGTGCCAGCAGTTCGGTGAACACTGAAGCTTTCTTT	CASSSVNTEAFF
-	TRBV5-8	14	-	TRBJ1-1	TGTGCCAGCACCAGGGATAATTGGAACACTGAAGCTTTCTTT	CASTRDNWNTEAFF
-	TRBV7-9	14	-	TRBJ1-2	TGTGCCAGCAGCTTAGCAGGGGAGAACTATGGCTACACCTTC	CASSLAGENYGYTF
TRBD2	TRBV5-1	16	-	TRBJ2-3	TGCGCCAGCAGCTTCTATGGGTCGGGAGGCCCAGATACGCAGTATTTT	CASSFYGSGGPDTQYF
-	TRBV4-1	15	-	TRBJ2-2	TGCGCCAGCAGCCAAGGATTGGGGGGCACCGGGGAGCTGTTTTTT	CASSQGLGGTGELFF
-	TRBV12-5	14	-	TRBJ2-5	TGTGCTAGTACTCCTACAGGGCGCGGGGAGACCCAGTACTTC	CASTPTGRGETQYF
TRBD2	TRBV27	14	-	TRBJ2-5	TGTGCCAGCAGTTCGGGGGGGCCTCAAGAGACCCAGTACTTC	CASSSGGPQETQYF
TRBD2	TRBV2	14	-	TRBJ2-3	TGTGCCACGGGACTAGCGGGAGTAACAGATACGCAGTATTTT	CATGLAGVTDTQYF
-	TRBV5-1	14	few	TRBJ1-5	TGCGCCAGCAGCTATGGGGGAGGCAATCAGCCCCAGCATTTT	CASSYGGGNQPQHF
-	TRBV15	13	few	TRBJ1-5	TGTGCCACCAGCAGAGAACAGAATCAGCCCCAGCATTTT	CATSREQNQPQHF
-	TRBV9	15	-	TRBJ2-1	TGTGCCAGCAGCCACCGGGACTCAAGGGACAATGAGCAGTTCTTC	CASSHRDSRDNEQFF
-	TRBV4-3	14	-	TRBJ2-7	TGCGCCAGCAGCCAAGATCCCTCGTCCTACGAGCAGTACTTC	CASSQDPSSYEQYF
TRBD1	TRBV27	16	-	TRBJ2-3	TGTGCCAGCGCATACTTCGGGACAGGGATTGTAGATACGCAGTATTTT	CASAYFGTGIVDTQYF
-	TRBV5-1	13	many	TRBJ1-1	TGCGCCAGCAGCTTCAGGGAGGTCACTGAAGCTTTCTTT	CASSFREVTEAFF
TRBD1	TRBV9	15	-	TRBJ1-3	TGTGCCAGCAGCACTTATGACAGGGCTGGAAACACCATATATTTT	CASSTYDRAGNTIYF
TRBD2	TRBV4-2	15	few	TRBJ2-2	TGTGCCAGCAGCCAAGGACTAGCGGGAGCCGGGGAGCTGTTTTTT	CASSQGLAGAGELFF
-	TRBV19	14	few	TRBJ2-7	TGTGCCAGTAGTCCCTGGACATACTCCTACGAGCAGTACTTC	CASSPWTYSYEQYF
TRBD2	TRBV4-3	16	-	TRBJ2-1	TGCGCCAGCAGCCAAGATAGGTCAGGGCGGGAGGGTCGAGAGTTCTTC	CASSQDRSGREGREFF
-	TRBV6-5	13	-	TRBJ2-7	TGTGCCAGCAGTTACCTGGGCAGGGACGAGCAGTACTTC	CASSYLGRDEQYF
TRBD2	TRBV11-3	19	-	TRBJ2-7	TGTGCCAGCAGCCCACCTTTTTGGACTAGCGGGAGTGGAACCTACGAGCAGTACTTC	CASSPPFWTSGSGTYEQYF
TRBD1	TRBV5-1	14	-	TRBJ2-7	TGCGCCAGCAGCTCAACAGGGGTTGCCTACGAGCAGTACTTC	CASSSTGVAYEQYF
TRBD2	TRBV11-3	14	-	TRBJ2-2	TGTGCCAGCACCCGGGGGGGAAGCACCGGGGAGCTGTTTTTT	CASTRGGSTGELFF